This T cell receptor beta chain is drawn from a study of quantifying T cell responses using KT2 cells. Across the study: TCR alpha and beta constant-region primers primed reverse transcription of RNA. The T4 ligation step was estimated to exceed 9% efficiency under optimum conditions. Study-wide results and caveats: Counts of KT2 alpha and beta sequences rose linearly with the number of KT2 cells added.

A range of KT2-to-PBMC ratios was made using fixed PBMC numbers. The sample holds one count of this clonotype. What it binds is not known. The cDNA 3' end received a ligated oligonucleotide with a UMI. First-round PCR used 3 to 4 cycles and beta primers RC1.1 and RC1.2 covering TRBC1 and TRBC2. TCRdb reanalysed the UMI-ligation and nested PCR reads using MiXCR and keeps one entry per CDR3 protein. This sample yields around 56,000 distinct CDR3 sequences, of which 12% are seen a single time; about 9.5% belongs to the top ten. The CDR3 contains 17 residues. The V end was cut by 3 bases, the J end by 1 base, with 15 bases between.

The chain has TRBV12-3 or TRBV12-4 and TRBJ2-2; D is perhaps TRBD2 (7 bases). The source material was PBMCs spiked with cells of the T cell clone KT2. The receptor was derived from a human donor. The DNA of the CDR3 is TGTGCCAGCAGTTTTAGGACAGCGGGGCTGAACACCGGGGAGCTGTTTTTT. This sequence encodes CASSFRTAGLNTGELFF.